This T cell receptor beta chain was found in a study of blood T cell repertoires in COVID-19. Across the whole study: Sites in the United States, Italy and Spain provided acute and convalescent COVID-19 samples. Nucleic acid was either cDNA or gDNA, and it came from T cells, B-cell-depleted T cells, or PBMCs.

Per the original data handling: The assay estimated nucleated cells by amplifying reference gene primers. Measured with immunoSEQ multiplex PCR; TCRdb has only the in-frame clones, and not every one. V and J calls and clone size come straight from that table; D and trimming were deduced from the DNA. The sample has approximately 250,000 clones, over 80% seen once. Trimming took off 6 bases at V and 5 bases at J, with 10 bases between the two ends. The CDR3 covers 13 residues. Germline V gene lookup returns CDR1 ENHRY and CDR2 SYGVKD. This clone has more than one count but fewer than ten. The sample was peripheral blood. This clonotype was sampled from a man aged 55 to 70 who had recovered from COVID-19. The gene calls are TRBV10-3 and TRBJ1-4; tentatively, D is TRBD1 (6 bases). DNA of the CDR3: TGTGCCATCAGCCTGACAGGAAATGAAAAACTGTTTTTT. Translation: CAISLTGNEKLFF.